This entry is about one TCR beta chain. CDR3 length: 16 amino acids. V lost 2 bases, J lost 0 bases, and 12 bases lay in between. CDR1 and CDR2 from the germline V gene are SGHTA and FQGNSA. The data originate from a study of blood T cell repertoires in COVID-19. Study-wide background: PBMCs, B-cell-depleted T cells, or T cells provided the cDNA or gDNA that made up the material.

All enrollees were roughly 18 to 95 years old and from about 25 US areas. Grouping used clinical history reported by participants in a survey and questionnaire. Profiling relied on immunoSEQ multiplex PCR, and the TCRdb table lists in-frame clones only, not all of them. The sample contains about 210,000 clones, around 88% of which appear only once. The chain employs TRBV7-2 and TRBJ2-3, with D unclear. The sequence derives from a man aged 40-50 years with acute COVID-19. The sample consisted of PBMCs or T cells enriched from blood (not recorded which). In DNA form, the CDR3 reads TGTGCCAGCAGCTTATTGGGCGTATCTAGCACAGATACGCAGTATTTT. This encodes CASSLLGVSSTDTQYF.